A single T cell receptor beta chain is shown here with its context. Its recognized antigen is unknown. It has no much larger one-base neighbor in the sample; base qualities were not kept. The sample was run on an Illumina HiSeq 1500. In TCRdb, the public reads were trimmed at Q25 with fastp and aligned with MiXCR, with productive beta chains retained. All rows with the same CDR3 protein become a single entry with the most common DNA and genes. The sample table contains 200,000 or so distinct CDR3 sequences; only one count was recorded for 35% to 45% of them. 55% to 70% of the sample goes to the ten largest clones. The data derive from a study of T cell repertoires in cytomegalovirus infection (dated by TCRdb to about 2019). For the study in its entirety: Recently identified HLA-C-restricted CMV epitopes, whose presentation resists viral immunomodulation, were targeted by peptide stimulations together with well-studied HLA-B-restricted epitopes. The HLA type of each donor mattered for the analysis, because public TCR beta signatures pointed to carriage of CMV infection along with the matching HLA type.

General findings and caveats noted by the study authors: The ex vivo response was dominated by HLA-C-restricted CMV-specific TCR beta clonotypes, and the single most frequent clonotype in two of eight donors was supplied by these HLA-C-restricted clonotypes. Carriers of CMV infection plus the relevant HLA type were discriminated by the cumulative frequency of public TCR beta family members in the study cohort and in an independent roughly 380-donor cohort.

The treatment or condition label here, explained by the study, means: in vitro stimulation with specific CMV peptide epitopes to enrich CMV-specific T cells. This specimen consisted of CD8+ T cells from cultured PBMCs, obtained from culture after CMV antigen stimulation. This TCR derives from a human donor in good health (CMV status not recorded). Some clones in this sample may be carry-over from other donors' samples.

The nucleotide sequence is given as TGTGCCAGCAGTTACAAGACAAAGGGGAACACTGAAGCTTTCTTT. It is translated as CASSYKTKGNTEAFF. The chain joins TRBV6-5 to TRBJ1-1; confidence is insufficient to name the D gene. Reading from cysteine to phenylalanine, the CDR3 counts 15 amino acids. Only the CDR3 part of the read is kept: 45 bases, read in frame from the first base. The V and J ends are trimmed by 2 bases and 1 base, leaving 11 bases between them. According to the germline V gene, CDR1 reads MNHEY and CDR2 reads SVGAGI.